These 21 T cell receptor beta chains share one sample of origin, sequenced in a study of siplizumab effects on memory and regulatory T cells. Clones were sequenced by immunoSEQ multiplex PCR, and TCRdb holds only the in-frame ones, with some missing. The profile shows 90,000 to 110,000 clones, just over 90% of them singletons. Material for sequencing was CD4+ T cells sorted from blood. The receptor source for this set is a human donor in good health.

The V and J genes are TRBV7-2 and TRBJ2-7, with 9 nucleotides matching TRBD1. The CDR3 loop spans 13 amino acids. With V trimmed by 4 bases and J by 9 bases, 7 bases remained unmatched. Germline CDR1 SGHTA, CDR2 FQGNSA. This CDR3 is CASSSGTGNVQYF. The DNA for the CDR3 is TGTGCCAGCAGCTCCGGGACAGGGAATGTGCAGTACTTC.

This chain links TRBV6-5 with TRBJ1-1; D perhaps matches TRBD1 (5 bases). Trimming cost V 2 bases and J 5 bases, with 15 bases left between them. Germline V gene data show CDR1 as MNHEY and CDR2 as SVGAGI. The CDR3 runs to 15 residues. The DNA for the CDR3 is TGTGCCAGCAGTTACGTACCGGGGCTGGATACTGAAGCTTTCTTT. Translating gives CASSYVPGLDTEAFF.

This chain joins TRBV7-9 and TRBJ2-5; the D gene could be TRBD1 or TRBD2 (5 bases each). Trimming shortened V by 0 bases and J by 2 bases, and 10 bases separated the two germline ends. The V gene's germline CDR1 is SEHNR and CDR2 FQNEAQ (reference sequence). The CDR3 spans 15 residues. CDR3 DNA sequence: TGTGCCAGCAGCTTAGCCGTGGGGGAGCAAGAGACCCAGTACTTC. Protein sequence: CASSLAVGEQETQYF.

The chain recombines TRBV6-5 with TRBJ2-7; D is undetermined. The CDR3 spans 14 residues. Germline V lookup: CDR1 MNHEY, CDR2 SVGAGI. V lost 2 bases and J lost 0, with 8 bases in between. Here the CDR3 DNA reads TGTGCCAGCAGTTACAGGTTAAACTCCTACGAGCAGTACTTC. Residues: CASSYRLNSYEQYF.

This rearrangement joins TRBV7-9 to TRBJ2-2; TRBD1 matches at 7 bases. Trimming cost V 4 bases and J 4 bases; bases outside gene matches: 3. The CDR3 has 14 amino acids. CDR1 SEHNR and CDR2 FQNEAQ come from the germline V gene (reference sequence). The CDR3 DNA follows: TGTGCCAGCAGCTCCGGGACAGTCACCGGGGAGCTGTTTTTT. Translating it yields CASSSGTVTGELFF.

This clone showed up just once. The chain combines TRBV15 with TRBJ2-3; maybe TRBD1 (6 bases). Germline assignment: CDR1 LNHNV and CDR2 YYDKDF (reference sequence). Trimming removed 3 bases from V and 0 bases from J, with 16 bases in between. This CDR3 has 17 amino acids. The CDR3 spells CATSSARGITSTDTQYF. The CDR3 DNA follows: TGTGCCACCAGCAGTGCGAGGGGGATCACTAGCACAGATACGCAGTATTTT.

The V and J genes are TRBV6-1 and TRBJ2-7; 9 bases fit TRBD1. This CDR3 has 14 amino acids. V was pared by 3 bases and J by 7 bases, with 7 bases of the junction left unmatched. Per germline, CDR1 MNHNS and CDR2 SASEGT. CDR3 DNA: TGTGCCAGCAGTGACCCGGGACAGGGAGGAGAGCAGTACTTC. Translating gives CASSDPGQGGEQYF.

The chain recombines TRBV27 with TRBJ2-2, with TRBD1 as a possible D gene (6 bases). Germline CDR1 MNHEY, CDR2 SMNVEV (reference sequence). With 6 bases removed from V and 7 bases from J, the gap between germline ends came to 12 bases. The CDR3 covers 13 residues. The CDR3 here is CASRLWGLGELFF. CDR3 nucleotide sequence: TGTGCCAGCAGACTTTGGGGGCTCGGGGAGCTGTTTTTT.

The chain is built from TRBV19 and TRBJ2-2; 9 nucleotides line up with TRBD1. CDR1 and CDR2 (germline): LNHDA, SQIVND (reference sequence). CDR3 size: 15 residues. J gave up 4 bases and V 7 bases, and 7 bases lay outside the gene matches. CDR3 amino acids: CASNTGQGATGELFF. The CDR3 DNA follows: TGTGCCAGTAATACGGGACAGGGAGCCACCGGGGAGCTGTTTTTT.

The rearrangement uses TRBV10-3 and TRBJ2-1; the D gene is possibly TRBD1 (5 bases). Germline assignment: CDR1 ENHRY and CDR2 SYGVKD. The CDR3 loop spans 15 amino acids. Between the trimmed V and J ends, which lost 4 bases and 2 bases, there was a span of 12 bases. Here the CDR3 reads CAISVDRPPYNEQFF. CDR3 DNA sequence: TGTGCCATCAGTGTCGACAGACCGCCCTACAATGAGCAGTTCTTC.

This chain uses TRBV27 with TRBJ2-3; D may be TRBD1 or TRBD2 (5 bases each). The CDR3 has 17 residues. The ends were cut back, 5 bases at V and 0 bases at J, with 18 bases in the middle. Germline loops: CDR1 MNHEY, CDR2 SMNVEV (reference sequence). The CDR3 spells CASSRGVRGVSTDTQYF. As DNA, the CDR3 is TGTGCCAGCAGTCGAGGGGTTAGAGGGGTTAGCACAGATACGCAGTATTTT.

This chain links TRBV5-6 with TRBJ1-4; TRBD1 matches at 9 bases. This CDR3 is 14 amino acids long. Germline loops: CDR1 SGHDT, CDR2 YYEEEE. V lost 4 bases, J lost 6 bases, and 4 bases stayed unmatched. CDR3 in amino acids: CASSRQGVDEKLFF. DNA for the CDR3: TGTGCCAGCAGCCGACAGGGGGTCGATGAAAAACTGTTTTTT. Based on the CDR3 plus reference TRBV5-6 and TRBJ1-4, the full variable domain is DAGVTQSPTHLIKTRGQQVTLRCSPKSGHDTVSWYQQALGQGPQFIFQYYEEEERQRGNFPDRFSGHQFPNYSSELNVNALLLGDSALYLCASSRQGVDEKLFFGSGTQLSVL.

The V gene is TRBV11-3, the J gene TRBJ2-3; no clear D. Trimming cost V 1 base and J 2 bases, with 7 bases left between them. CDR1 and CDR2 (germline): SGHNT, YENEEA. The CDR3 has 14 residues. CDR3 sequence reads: CASSLVSVTDTQYF. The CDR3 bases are TGTGCCAGCAGCTTAGTTTCGGTCACAGATACGCAGTATTTT.

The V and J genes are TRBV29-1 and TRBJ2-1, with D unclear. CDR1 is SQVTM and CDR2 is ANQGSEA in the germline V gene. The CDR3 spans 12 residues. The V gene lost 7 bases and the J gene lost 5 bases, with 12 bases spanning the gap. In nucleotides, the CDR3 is TGCAGCGCCCAACGACTTGACAATGAGCAGTTCTTC. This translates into CSAQRLDNEQFF.

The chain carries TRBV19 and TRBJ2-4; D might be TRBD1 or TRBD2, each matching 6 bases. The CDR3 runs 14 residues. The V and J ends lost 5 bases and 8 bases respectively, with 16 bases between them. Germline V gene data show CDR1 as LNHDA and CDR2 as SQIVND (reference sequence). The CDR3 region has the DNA TGTGCCAGTAGTTTGCCGGGGGCAGGGGACATTCAGTACTTC. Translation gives CASSLPGAGDIQYF.

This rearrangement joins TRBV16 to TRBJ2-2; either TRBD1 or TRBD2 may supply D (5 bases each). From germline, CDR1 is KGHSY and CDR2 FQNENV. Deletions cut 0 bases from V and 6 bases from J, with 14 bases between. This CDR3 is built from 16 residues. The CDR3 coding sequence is TGTGCCAGCAGCCAATCTTCCTTGAGAGGGGCCGGGGAGCTGTTTTTT. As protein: CASSQSSLRGAGELFF. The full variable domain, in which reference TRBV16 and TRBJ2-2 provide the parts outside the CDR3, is GEEVAQTPKHLVRGEGQKAKLYCAPIKGHSYVFWYQQVLKNEFKFLISFQNENVFDETGMPKERFSAKCLPNSPCSLEIQATKLEDSAVYFCASSQSSLRGAGELFFGEGSRLTVL.

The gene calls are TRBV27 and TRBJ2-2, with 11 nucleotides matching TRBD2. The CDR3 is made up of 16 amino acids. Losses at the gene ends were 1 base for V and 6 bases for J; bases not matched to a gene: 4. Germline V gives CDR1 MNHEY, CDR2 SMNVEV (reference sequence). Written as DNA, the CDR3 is TGTGCCAGCAGTTTATTAGCGGGAGGGTCTGCCGGGGAGCTGTTTTTT. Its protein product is CASSLLAGGSAGELFF.

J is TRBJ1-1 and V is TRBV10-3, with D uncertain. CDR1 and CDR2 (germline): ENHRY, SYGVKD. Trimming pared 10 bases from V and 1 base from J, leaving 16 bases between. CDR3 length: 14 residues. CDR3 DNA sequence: TGTGCCACACACACGGGCGTTTGGAACACTGAAGCTTTCTTT. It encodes CATHTGVWNTEAFF.

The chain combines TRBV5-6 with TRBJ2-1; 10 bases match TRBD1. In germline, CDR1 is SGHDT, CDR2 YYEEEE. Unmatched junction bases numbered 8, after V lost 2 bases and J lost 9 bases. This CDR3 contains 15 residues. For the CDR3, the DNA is TGTGCCAGCAGCTTTCGGACAGGGGGAAGTGGTGAGCAGTTCTTC. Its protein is CASSFRTGGSGEQFF.

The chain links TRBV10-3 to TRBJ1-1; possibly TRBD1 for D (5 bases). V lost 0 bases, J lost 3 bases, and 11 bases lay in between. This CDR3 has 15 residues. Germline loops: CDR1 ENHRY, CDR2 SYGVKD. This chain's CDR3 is CAISESGGSDTEAFF. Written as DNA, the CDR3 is TGTGCCATCAGTGAGTCGGGGGGGTCGGACACTGAAGCTTTCTTT.

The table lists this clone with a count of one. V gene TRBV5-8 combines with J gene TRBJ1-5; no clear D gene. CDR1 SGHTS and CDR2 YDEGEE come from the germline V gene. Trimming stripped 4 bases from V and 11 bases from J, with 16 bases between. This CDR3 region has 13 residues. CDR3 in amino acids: CASSTAEAISQHF. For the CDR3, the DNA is TGTGCCAGCAGCACCGCCGAAGCCATTTCCCAGCATTTT.